The 32 T cell receptor beta chains in this list originate from one sample, sequenced in a study of blood T cell repertoires in COVID-19. Clones were read by immunoSEQ multiplex PCR, and TCRdb kept only the in-frame ones, dropping some. The sample holds about 190,000 clones, about four fifths seen once. Sequenced material: peripheral blood. These TCRs come from a middle-aged woman with acute or convalescent COVID-19.

V usage is TRBV7-9 and J usage is TRBJ2-5, with D possibly being TRBD1 (6 bases). CDR3 length equals 16 residues. Germline V gene lookup returns CDR1 SEHNR and CDR2 FQNEAQ (reference sequence). The V and J ends lost 2 bases and 5 bases respectively, with 18 bases between them. The CDR3 DNA is TGTGCCAGCAGCTTAAGGCAGGGGACCTTTGGGGAGACCCAGTACTTC. Translated: CASSLRQGTFGETQYF.

J is TRBJ1-2 and V is TRBV24-1; TRBD1 agrees at 7 bases. The germline V gene encodes CDR1 KGHDR and CDR2 SFDVKD. The V and J ends lost 1 base and 8 bases, in that order; junction bases with no gene match: 6. The CDR3 has 14 amino acids. This CDR3 reads CATSDFNRGNGYTF. For the CDR3, the DNA is TGTGCCACCAGTGATTTCAACAGGGGAAACGGCTACACCTTC.

The chain couples TRBV18 to TRBJ1-5; no clear D gene. Deletions cut 2 bases from V and 5 bases from J, with 10 bases between. The germline V gene has CDR1 KGHSH and CDR2 LQKENI. CDR3 length: 14 amino acids. DNA of the CDR3: TGTGCCAGCTCACCAGGTAGGGAGGATCAGCCCCAGCATTTT. This codes for CASSPGREDQPQHF. Filled out from reference TRBV18 and TRBJ1-5, the complete variable domain reads NAGVMQNPRHLVRRRGQEARLRCSPMKGHSHVYWYRQLPEEGLKFMVYLQKENIIDESGMPKERFSAEFPKEGPSILRIQQVVRGDSAAYFCASSPGREDQPQHFGDGTRLSIL.

The gene calls are TRBV11-2 and TRBJ1-2; D gene ambiguous. Germline V gene sequence: CDR1 SGHAT, CDR2 FQNNGV. The germline V and J ends were trimmed by 4 bases and 2 bases, with 5 bases remaining between them. This CDR3 region has 12 residues. The CDR3 region has the DNA TGTGCCAGCAGCTCTGAGAACTATGGCTACACCTTC. It specifies CASSSENYGYTF.

CDR3 nucleotides: TGCGCCAGCAGACTGAACGACGGCCCTGGGGAGGGCTACACCTTC. This encodes CASRLNDGPGEGYTF. The rearrangement uses TRBV5-1 and TRBJ1-2; D call uncertain. The V gene lost 5 bases and the J gene lost 8 bases, with 22 bases spanning the gap. Germline CDR1 SGHRS, CDR2 YFSETQ. This CDR3 has 15 amino acids.

The rearrangement uses TRBV5-1 and TRBJ1-6; 7 bases are a match to TRBD1. Germline lookup yields CDR1 SGHRS and CDR2 YFSETQ. Losses at the gene ends were 4 bases for V and 6 bases for J; bases not matched to a gene: 13. The CDR3 consists of 17 residues. CDR3 in DNA: TGCGCCAGCAGCCTGGGGCCCATGGGACAGACTAATTCACCCCTCCACTTT. It encodes CASSLGPMGQTNSPLHF.

This chain connects TRBV3-1 (or the pseudogene TRBV3-2) to TRBJ2-7; 7 bases line up with TRBD2. Germline loops: CDR1 LGHDT, CDR2 YNNKEL (reference sequence). The ends lost 1 base at V and 3 bases at J; junction bases unmatched: 6. The CDR3 loop spans 15 amino acids. CDR3 amino acids: CASSQAAGRNYEQYF. Written as DNA, the CDR3 is TGTGCCAGCAGCCAAGCGGCCGGGAGGAACTACGAGCAGTACTTC.

In this sample, this clone turned up once. The chain's CDR3 is CASSDQGNSGNTIYF. As DNA, the CDR3 is TGTGCCAGCAGTGATCAGGGAAACTCTGGAAACACCATATATTTT. The chain employs TRBV6-1 and TRBJ1-3, with a possible D match to TRBD1 (5 bases). This CDR3 is built from 15 residues. From germline, CDR1 is MNHNS and CDR2 SASEGT. V was pared by 3 bases and J by 0 bases, with 9 bases between.

This chain links TRBV5-1 with TRBJ1-2, with 8 positions matching TRBD1. The ends lost 4 bases at V and 0 bases at J; junction bases unmatched: 11. Germline V gene sequence: CDR1 SGHRS, CDR2 YFSETQ. CDR3 length: 17 residues. For the CDR3, the DNA is TGCGCCAGCAGCCCCGGGCAGGGGGCCCCCGCTAACTATGGCTACACCTTC. It encodes CASSPGQGAPANYGYTF.

The chain recombines TRBV19 with TRBJ2-1; 9 bases agree with TRBD2. CDR3 length equals 15 residues. The germline gives CDR1 LNHDA, CDR2 SQIVND (reference sequence). V trimming: 5 bases; J trimming: 10 bases; junction bases outside the gene matches: 12. The CDR3 loop reads CASSVLLAGAEEQFF. The DNA of the CDR3 is TGTGCCAGTAGTGTGCTATTAGCGGGAGCAGAGGAGCAGTTCTTC.

This rearrangement joins TRBV5-6 to TRBJ1-3, with a weak D call TRBD1 (6 bases). The CDR3 contains 15 residues. Germline values: CDR1 SGHDT, CDR2 YYEEEE. Trimming pared 4 bases from V and 4 bases from J, leaving 15 bases between. CDR3 region: CASSTQQGGGNTIYF. The CDR3 DNA is TGTGCCAGCAGCACCCAACAGGGTGGCGGAAACACCATATATTTT. The complete variable domain, with remaining parts taken from reference TRBV5-6 and TRBJ1-3, reads DAGVTQSPTHLIKTRGQQVTLRCSPKSGHDTVSWYQQALGQGPQFIFQYYEEEERQRGNFPDRFSGHQFPNYSSELNVNALLLGDSALYLCASSTQQGGGNTIYFGEGSWLTVV.

The V gene is TRBV4-1, the J gene TRBJ2-3; D gene unclear. CDR1 and CDR2 (germline): MGHRA, YSYEKL. Deletions cut 3 bases from V and 8 bases from J, with 15 bases between. This CDR3 spans 14 amino acids. Here the CDR3 reads CASSHLRSATTQYF. CDR3 DNA sequence: TGCGCCAGCAGCCACCTCCGTAGTGCCACTACGCAGTATTTT.

This chain joins TRBV27 and TRBJ1-5; 7 bases line up with TRBD1. Germline V gene data show CDR1 as MNHEY and CDR2 as SMNVEV (reference sequence). The V segment lost 5 bases and the J segment 4 bases; nucleotides outside the gene matches: 8. The CDR3 totals 15 residues. The CDR3 spells CASSPTDRPNQPQHF. The CDR3 DNA is TGTGCCAGCAGTCCAACGGACAGGCCGAATCAGCCCCAGCATTTT.

The chain couples TRBV5-4 to TRBJ1-3; 7 nucleotides agree with TRBD1. The CDR3 is 16 residues long. The V segment lost 4 bases and the J segment 4 bases; nucleotides outside the gene matches: 11. Per the germline V gene, CDR1 is SGHNT and CDR2 is YYREEE (reference sequence). The CDR3: CASSDYRGGTGNTIYF. In DNA, the CDR3 is TGTGCCAGCAGCGATTACAGGGGAGGAACGGGAAACACCATATATTTT. Full variable domain (remainder filled in from reference TRBV5-4 and TRBJ1-3): ETGVTQSPTHLIKTRGQQVTLRCSSQSGHNTVSWYQQALGQGPQFIFQYYREEENGRGNFPPRFSGLQFPNYSSELNVNALELDDSALYLCASSDYRGGTGNTIYFGEGSWLTVV.

This clone is a singleton in its sample. This chain uses TRBV3-1 (or the pseudogene TRBV3-2) with TRBJ2-5; D not certain. The ends were cut back, 4 bases at V and 11 bases at J, with 14 bases in the middle. CDR1 is LGHDT, CDR2 YNNKEL, per germline (reference sequence). The CDR3 covers 12 residues. This CDR3 is CASSPRPAEQYF. For the CDR3, the DNA is TGTGCCAGCAGCCCCCGACCGGCGGAGCAGTACTTC.

V is TRBV15 and J is TRBJ2-3; no clear D gene. This CDR3 has 15 amino acids. Germline V gene sequence: CDR1 LNHNV, CDR2 YYDKDF (reference sequence). V lost 5 bases to trimming and J lost 0 bases, with 12 bases between them. CDR3 loop: CATSQIVRSTDTQYF. DNA of the CDR3: TGTGCCACCAGCCAAATAGTCCGGAGCACAGATACGCAGTATTTT. Combining the CDR3 with reference TRBV15 and TRBJ2-3 gives the whole variable domain DAMVIQNPRYQVTQFGKPVTLSCSQTLNHNVMYWYQQKSSQAPKLLFHYYDKDFNNEADTPDNFQSRRPNTSFCFLDIRSPGLGDTAMYLCATSQIVRSTDTQYFGPGTRLTVL.

The chain employs TRBV28 and TRBJ1-2, with 7 bases fitting TRBD1. The CDR3 contains 13 residues. CDR1 and CDR2 from the germline V gene are MDHEN and SYDVKM. V shed 2 bases and J 3 bases; nucleotides not matched to a gene: 0. CDR3 coding DNA: TGTGCCAGCAGTTTAGGGACAGACTATGGCTACACCTTC. It yields the protein CASSLGTDYGYTF.

In this sample, this clone turned up a few times. This chain joins TRBV7-9 and TRBJ1-5; tentatively, D is TRBD1 (6 bases). The CDR3 consists of 15 residues. The V end was cut by 1 base, the J end by 3 bases, with 10 bases between. Germline V gene lookup returns CDR1 SEHNR and CDR2 FQNEAQ (reference sequence). The CDR3: CASSLGTAYNQPQHF. The CDR3 DNA reads TGTGCCAGCAGCTTAGGGACAGCCTACAATCAGCCCCAGCATTTT.

The chain joins TRBV4-1 to TRBJ1-2; D perhaps matches TRBD1 (6 bases). The CDR3 is made up of 16 amino acids. Trimming removed 3 bases at V and 4 bases at J, with 18 bases between. CDR1 and CDR2 from the germline V gene are MGHRA and YSYEKL. The CDR3 is CASSQAQGGGLYGYTF. The CDR3 DNA is TGCGCCAGCAGCCAGGCACAGGGAGGGGGACTCTATGGCTACACCTTC.

The CDR3 DNA follows: TGCGCCAGCGCCACTCAAAGTCCCCCGGCGGGCTCTGGAAACACCATATATTTT. Protein sequence: CASATQSPPAGSGNTIYF. The V gene is TRBV4-1, the J gene TRBJ1-3; no reliable D call. The length of the CDR3 is 18 residues. Germline V gene data show CDR1 as MGHRA and CDR2 as YSYEKL. Deletions cut 8 bases from V and 0 bases from J, with 23 bases between.

This clone has more than one count but fewer than ten. The chain joins TRBV24-1 to TRBJ1-1; D gene unclear. The V end lost 1 base, the J end lost 1 base, and 3 bases lay between the germline ends. This CDR3 has 13 amino acids. The V gene's germline CDR1 is KGHDR and CDR2 SFDVKD. The CDR3 DNA is TGTGCCACCAGTGATTTCAAGAACACTGAAGCTTTCTTT. This gives the protein CATSDFKNTEAFF.

This rearrangement joins TRBV28 to TRBJ1-5; 8 nucleotides match TRBD1. Germline values: CDR1 MDHEN, CDR2 SYDVKM. Germline trimming cut 8 bases from V and 7 bases from J; bases unmatched to any gene: 10. The length of the CDR3 is 14 residues. CDR3: CASLTQGAGQPQHF. The CDR3 DNA reads as TGTGCCAGCCTTACCCAGGGGGCGGGGCAGCCCCAGCATTTT.

This clone has only a few counts. This chain joins TRBV28 and TRBJ2-3, with 7 bases matching TRBD2. After removal of 8 bases from V and 5 bases from J, the junction contained 10 bases not matched to a gene. There are 14 residues in the CDR3. Germline V gene sequence: CDR1 MDHEN, CDR2 SYDVKM. The CDR3 DNA sequence: TGTGCCAGCGGCCAGGGAGGGGCGGTAGATACGCAGTATTTT. This sequence encodes CASGQGGAVDTQYF.

The rearrangement links TRBV18 to TRBJ1-5, with D perhaps TRBD1 (5 bases). Germline CDR1 and CDR2: KGHSH and LQKENI. The CDR3 sequence is 13 residues long. V was pared by 3 bases and J by 9 bases, with 12 bases between. In DNA, the CDR3 is TGTGCCAGCTCACCGGGGCCCTCGCGGCCCCAGCATTTT. This sequence encodes CASSPGPSRPQHF.

In its sample, this clone was seen a few times. The V gene is TRBV6-5, the J gene TRBJ1-4; 7 nucleotides align to TRBD1. Germline CDR1 reads MNHEY; CDR2 reads SVGAGI. Trimming removed 8 bases from V and 6 bases from J; junction bases left unmatched: 6. The CDR3 has 13 residues. CDR3 DNA: TGTGCCAGCCAAAGGGGGCGCGATGAAAAACTGTTTTTT. The encoded protein is CASQRGRDEKLFF.

This chain links TRBV27 with TRBJ1-1, with 8 bases fitting TRBD1. CDR1 is MNHEY, CDR2 SMNVEV, per germline (reference sequence). Trimming took 5 bases from V and 4 from J; bases not matched to a gene: 9. The CDR3 runs 15 residues. In DNA form, the CDR3 reads TGTGCCAGCAGTCGTCGACAGGGGTTGGGCACTGAAGCTTTCTTT. Translation: CASSRRQGLGTEAFF.

The J gene is TRBJ2-1, the V gene TRBV11-2; 11 bases agree with TRBD2. The CDR3 length is 15 residues. After removal of 4 bases from V and 5 bases from J, the junction contained 4 bases not matched to a gene. CDR1 SGHAT and CDR2 FQNNGV come from the germline V gene. CDR3 residues: CASSSHSGRDNEQFF. In DNA form, the CDR3 reads TGTGCCAGCAGCTCCCATAGCGGGAGGGACAATGAGCAGTTCTTC.

V usage is TRBV3-1 (or the pseudogene TRBV3-2) and J usage is TRBJ2-2, with TRBD1 identical over 10 bases. This CDR3 comprises 15 residues. The V gene end was trimmed by 4 bases and the J gene end by 7 bases; junction bases not matched to a gene: 6. Germline loops: CDR1 LGHDT, CDR2 YNNKEL (reference sequence). The CDR3 sequence is CASSLDRGFGGELFF. DNA for the CDR3: TGTGCCAGCAGCCTGGACAGGGGGTTCGGCGGGGAGCTGTTTTTT.

The rearrangement uses TRBV6-6 and TRBJ1-5; D is uncertain. The V end was cut by 4 bases, the J end by 0 bases, with 10 bases between. Germline values: CDR1 MNHNY, CDR2 SVGAGI (reference sequence). The CDR3 spans 15 residues. The CDR3 loop is CASSSYEDSNQPQHF. Written as DNA, the CDR3 is TGTGCCAGCAGTTCCTACGAGGATAGCAATCAGCCCCAGCATTTT.

J is TRBJ2-5 and V is TRBV5-1, with 8 bases that match TRBD1. J gave up 2 bases and V 3 bases, and 3 bases lay outside the gene matches. Germline loops: CDR1 SGHRS, CDR2 YFSETQ. The CDR3 is 14 residues long. This chain's CDR3 is CASSSGQGQETQYF. The CDR3 nucleotides are TGCGCCAGCAGCTCAGGACAGGGTCAAGAGACCCAGTACTTC.

The rearrangement joins TRBV27 to TRBJ2-5; D unclear. Germline values: CDR1 MNHEY, CDR2 SMNVEV (reference sequence). The CDR3 contains 17 residues. V lost 5 bases, J lost 5 bases, and 24 bases lay in between. CDR3 coding DNA: TGTGCCAGCAGTCCTCTGATGTGGCAGAAAAATACGGAGACCCAGTACTTC. Translation gives CASSPLMWQKNTETQYF.

The V gene is TRBV11-2, the J gene TRBJ1-5, with D unresolved. The CDR3 contains 16 residues. Germline V gives CDR1 SGHAT, CDR2 FQNNGV. V lost 5 bases to trimming and J lost 3 bases, with 17 bases between them. The CDR3 sequence: CASSRQTGVYNQPQHF. The CDR3 region has the DNA TGTGCCAGCAGCCGACAAACCGGGGTCTACAATCAGCCCCAGCATTTT.